Below, one T cell receptor beta chain is given with its context. The sample is drawn from a study of blood T cell repertoires in COVID-19. Turning to the study itself: Samples came from the United States, Italy and Spain, spanning acute and convalescent COVID-19. In each case, the material was cDNA or gDNA derived from T cells, B-cell-depleted T cells, or PBMCs.

In the original processing: Counts of nucleated cells, estimated from reference gene primer amplification, were obtained. TCRdb keeps only in-frame clones here, not all; method: immunoSEQ multiplex PCR. V and J calls and clone size come straight from that table; D and trimming were deduced from the DNA. There are tens of thousands of clones in the sample; 65% to 90% occur only once, and 5% to 6.5% lies in the top ten. CDR3 size: 16 residues. In germline, CDR1 is LGHDT, CDR2 YNNKEL (reference sequence). V shed 0 bases and J shed 5 bases, with 13 bases lying between them. What was sequenced was peripheral blood. The TCR comes from a woman in her sixties or seventies with acute or convalescent COVID-19. The chain uses TRBV3-1 (or the pseudogene TRBV3-2) and TRBJ1-4; D ambiguous. CDR3 in amino acids: CASSQERAGGNEKLFF. CDR3 bases: TGTGCCAGCAGCCAAGAGCGGGCAGGAGGAAATGAAAAACTGTTTTTT.